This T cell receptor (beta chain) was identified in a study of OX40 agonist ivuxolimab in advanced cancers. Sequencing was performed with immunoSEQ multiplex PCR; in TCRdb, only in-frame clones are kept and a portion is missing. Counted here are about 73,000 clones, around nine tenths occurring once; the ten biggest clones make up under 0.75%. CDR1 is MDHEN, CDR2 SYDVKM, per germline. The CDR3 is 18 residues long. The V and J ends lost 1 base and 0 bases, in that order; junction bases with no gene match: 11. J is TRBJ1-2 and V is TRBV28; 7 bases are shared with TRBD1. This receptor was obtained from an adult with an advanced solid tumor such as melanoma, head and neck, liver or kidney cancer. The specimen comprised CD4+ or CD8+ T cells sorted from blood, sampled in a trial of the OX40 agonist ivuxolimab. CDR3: CASSLSSSRGPTNYGYTF. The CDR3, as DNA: TGTGCCAGCAGTTTATCAAGTAGTAGGGGGCCCACTAACTATGGCTACACCTTC.